Listed below are T cell receptor beta chains from one sample, sequenced in a study of a mutant IDH1 vaccine in newly diagnosed glioma. These receptors' antigens are unknown. Repertoires were generated with immunoSEQ multiplex PCR, while TCRdb's copy carries only in-frame clones and drops some. The data hold 50,000 to 55,000 clones, with less than 75% observed a single time. The sample was peripheral blood mononuclear cells (PBMCs), taken from a glioma patient whose treatment included an IDH1 peptide vaccine. Receptors were obtained from a man aged 35 to 55 with glioma. Some clones in this sample may be carry-over from other donors' samples. Both conserved end residues are part of each CDR3. Fields, in order: J gene, clone size, D gene, V gene, CDR3 DNA, CDR3 protein. A D gene is named only where the DNA matches it firmly. Only some rows state a clone size, as once, few, many or a class for expanded clones.

j_call: TRBJ1-2
clone_size: NA
d_call: NA
v_call: TRBV10-2
cdr3_nt: TGCGCCAGCAGTGATCGGGCCCCGGCCACGAAGCCGGGAGGCTACACCTTC
cdr3_aa: CASSDRAPATKPGGYTF

j_call: TRBJ2-3
clone_size: NA
d_call: TRBD2
v_call: TRBV6-1
cdr3_nt: TGTGCCAGCAGTGAAGCTCTAGCGGGGTTCACAGATACGCAGTATTTT
cdr3_aa: CASSEALAGFTDTQYF

j_call: TRBJ1-2
clone_size: few
d_call: NA
v_call: TRBV15
cdr3_nt: TGTGCCACCAGCAGAGGTGCGGGGTATGGCTACACCTTC
cdr3_aa: CATSRGAGYGYTF

j_call: TRBJ1-1
clone_size: NA
d_call: TRBD1
v_call: TRBV6-5
cdr3_nt: TGTGCCAGCAGTTATACAGGGGGCATGAACACTGAAGCTTTCTTT
cdr3_aa: CASSYTGGMNTEAFF

j_call: TRBJ2-7
clone_size: NA
d_call: TRBD1
v_call: TRBV15
cdr3_nt: TGTGCCACCAGGGACTTCGGGACAGGGCGCTACGAGCAGTACTTC
cdr3_aa: CATRDFGTGRYEQYF

j_call: TRBJ1-6
clone_size: once
d_call: NA
v_call: TRBV9
cdr3_nt: TGTGCCAGCAGCGTAGGGGCACAGATTAATTCACCCCTCCACTTT
cdr3_aa: CASSVGAQINSPLHF

j_call: TRBJ2-7
clone_size: NA
d_call: TRBD1
v_call: TRBV6-6
cdr3_nt: TGTGCCAGCAGTTACAGGGACAGGGACTACGAGCAGTACTTC
cdr3_aa: CASSYRDRDYEQYF

j_call: TRBJ1-2
clone_size: NA
d_call: NA
v_call: TRBV5-6
cdr3_nt: TGTGCCAGCCACCGCGGGGACTATGGCTACACCTTC
cdr3_aa: CASHRGDYGYTF

j_call: TRBJ2-6
clone_size: NA
d_call: NA
v_call: TRBV9
cdr3_nt: TGTGCCAGCAGCGTAAGAGGTGGGGCCAACGTCCTGACTTTC
cdr3_aa: CASSVRGGANVLTF

j_call: TRBJ1-5
clone_size: NA
d_call: NA
v_call: TRBV19
cdr3_nt: TGTGCCAGTAGTATGACCCAAGTTCAGCCCCAGCATTTT
cdr3_aa: CASSMTQVQPQHF

j_call: TRBJ1-3
clone_size: NA
d_call: TRBD1
v_call: TRBV19
cdr3_nt: TGTGCCAGTACCGAAGGGAAGACAGGGACGGGAAACACCATATATTTT
cdr3_aa: CASTEGKTGTGNTIYF

j_call: TRBJ1-1
clone_size: NA
d_call: NA
v_call: TRBV19
cdr3_nt: TGTGCCAGTAAGGGCAGGGAGGGAACTGAAGCTTTCTTT
cdr3_aa: CASKGREGTEAFF

j_call: TRBJ2-7
clone_size: NA
d_call: TRBD1
v_call: TRBV6-5
cdr3_nt: TGTGCCAGCAGTTACTCTGGGACAGCCTACGAGCAGTACTTC
cdr3_aa: CASSYSGTAYEQYF

j_call: TRBJ2-5
clone_size: once
d_call: TRBD1
v_call: TRBV2
cdr3_nt: TGTGCCAGTCGGACAGGGAGTTCGGAGACCCAGTACTTC
cdr3_aa: CASRTGSSETQYF

j_call: TRBJ1-5
clone_size: medium-sized
d_call: NA
v_call: TRBV19
cdr3_nt: TGTGCCAGTAGTATACAGGGTGGGAGCAATCAGCCCCAGCATTTT
cdr3_aa: CASSIQGGSNQPQHF

j_call: TRBJ2-2
clone_size: NA
d_call: NA
v_call: TRBV27
cdr3_nt: TGTGCCAGCAGTTATCAGGAAACCGGGGAGCTGTTTTTT
cdr3_aa: CASSYQETGELFF

j_call: TRBJ2-3
clone_size: NA
d_call: NA
v_call: TRBV4-1
cdr3_nt: TGCGCCAGCAGCCAAGAGCCGGGGTTTAGGGAAGATACGCAGTATTTT
cdr3_aa: CASSQEPGFREDTQYF

j_call: TRBJ1-2
clone_size: once
d_call: TRBD1
v_call: TRBV9
cdr3_nt: TGTGCCAGCAGCGTAGACCTTTCTAGCCCGACAGGGATCCTTAACTATGGCTACACCTTC
cdr3_aa: CASSVDLSSPTGILNYGYTF

j_call: TRBJ2-4
clone_size: NA
d_call: NA
v_call: TRBV7-2
cdr3_nt: TGTGCCAGCAGCGCTTATGGGGACATTCAGTACTTC
cdr3_aa: CASSAYGDIQYF

j_call: TRBJ2-3
clone_size: NA
d_call: TRBD2
v_call: TRBV14
cdr3_nt: TGTGCCAGCAGCCAAGTTACCAACCAGCGGGGATCGCAGTATTTT
cdr3_aa: CASSQVTNQRGSQYF

j_call: TRBJ2-7
clone_size: few
d_call: TRBD1
v_call: TRBV27
cdr3_nt: TGTGCCAGCAGTTTGAAGGACAGGGGCTCCTACGAGCAGTACTTC
cdr3_aa: CASSLKDRGSYEQYF

j_call: TRBJ1-5
clone_size: NA
d_call: TRBD1
v_call: TRBV7-9
cdr3_nt: TGTGCCAGCAGCAGAACGAGACAGGGGGTTAACAATCAGCCCCAGCATTTT
cdr3_aa: CASSRTRQGVNNQPQHF

j_call: TRBJ2-2
clone_size: NA
d_call: TRBD2
v_call: TRBV11-2
cdr3_nt: TGTGCCAGCAGCCAAGGACTAGCGGGCACCGGGGAGCTGTTTTTT
cdr3_aa: CASSQGLAGTGELFF

j_call: TRBJ2-3
clone_size: few
d_call: TRBD1
v_call: TRBV5-1
cdr3_nt: TGCGCCAGCAGCTTGGGACAGGGGAGGACAGATACGCAGTATTTT
cdr3_aa: CASSLGQGRTDTQYF

j_call: TRBJ2-2
clone_size: NA
d_call: NA
v_call: TRBV6-6
cdr3_nt: TGTGCCAGCAGTTCCCCTCAGGGAGTTGGGACCGGGGAGCTGTTTTTT
cdr3_aa: CASSSPQGVGTGELFF

j_call: TRBJ2-7
clone_size: once
d_call: NA
v_call: TRBV2
cdr3_nt: TGTGCCAGCGGAGAGGGGGAGCACGAGCAGTACTTC
cdr3_aa: CASGEGEHEQYF

j_call: TRBJ1-6
clone_size: once
d_call: TRBD1
v_call: TRBV6-1
cdr3_nt: TGTGCCAGCAGTGGACAGCAGGGACAGAGCTCCTATAATTCACCCCTCCACTTT
cdr3_aa: CASSGQQGQSSYNSPLHF

j_call: TRBJ1-2
clone_size: NA
d_call: TRBD1
v_call: TRBV7-2
cdr3_nt: TGTGCCAGCAGCCTACTCCAGGGGGTCGATGGCTACACCTTC
cdr3_aa: CASSLLQGVDGYTF

j_call: TRBJ2-1
clone_size: NA
d_call: TRBD2
v_call: TRBV7-7
cdr3_nt: TGTGCCAGCAGCCAGGGGACTAGCGCGTACAATGAGCAGTTCTTC
cdr3_aa: CASSQGTSAYNEQFF

j_call: TRBJ2-7
clone_size: NA
d_call: NA
v_call: TRBV18
cdr3_nt: TGTGCCAGCTCACCTTCGGAGGGGGGCTACGAGCAGTACTTC
cdr3_aa: CASSPSEGGYEQYF

j_call: TRBJ2-5
clone_size: NA
d_call: TRBD2
v_call: TRBV9
cdr3_nt: TGTGCCAGCAGCGTGGGGTTTAGCGGGGGGGCCCGGGAGACCCAGTACTTC
cdr3_aa: CASSVGFSGGARETQYF

j_call: TRBJ1-1
clone_size: NA
d_call: TRBD1
v_call: TRBV11-2
cdr3_nt: TGTGCCAGCAGTAGACAGGGTCAGCGAGAAGCTTTCTTT
cdr3_aa: CASSRQGQREAFF

j_call: TRBJ1-5
clone_size: many
d_call: NA
v_call: TRBV10-1
cdr3_nt: TGCGCCAGCTCGGAGGGGTTAGATCAGCCCCAGCATTTT
cdr3_aa: CASSEGLDQPQHF

j_call: TRBJ1-1
clone_size: once
d_call: NA
v_call: TRBV19
cdr3_nt: TGTGCCAGTAGTATGAGACCGGACAGAGGGACTGAAGCTTTCTTT
cdr3_aa: CASSMRPDRGTEAFF

j_call: TRBJ2-4
clone_size: few
d_call: TRBD1
v_call: TRBV7-2
cdr3_nt: TGTGCCAGCAGCTTAGAGGGGGCAGCTACCCTAGCCAAAAACATTCAGTACTTC
cdr3_aa: CASSLEGAATLAKNIQYF

j_call: TRBJ2-7
clone_size: few
d_call: TRBD2
v_call: TRBV13
cdr3_nt: TGTGCCAGCAGCTTAAGGGGCGGGGGGCTAGCCTACGAGCAGTACTTC
cdr3_aa: CASSLRGGGLAYEQYF

j_call: TRBJ2-7
clone_size: NA
d_call: TRBD1
v_call: TRBV6-1
cdr3_nt: TGTGCCAGCAGGATAGGGGGCTCAAACTACGAGCAGTACTTC
cdr3_aa: CASRIGGSNYEQYF

j_call: TRBJ1-3
clone_size: NA
d_call: NA
v_call: TRBV6-1
cdr3_nt: TGTGCCAGCAGTGAAAGCGGGGGCCCTGGAAACACCATATATTTT
cdr3_aa: CASSESGGPGNTIYF

j_call: TRBJ2-5
clone_size: few
d_call: TRBD2
v_call: TRBV5-1
cdr3_nt: TGCGCCAGCAGGGGACTAGCGGCAGGAATGGAGACCCAGTACTTC
cdr3_aa: CASRGLAAGMETQYF

j_call: TRBJ2-7
clone_size: NA
d_call: NA
v_call: TRBV2
cdr3_nt: TGTGCCAGCGAGGGCACCTTCTCACAGGGGCAGTACTTC
cdr3_aa: CASEGTFSQGQYF

j_call: TRBJ2-7
clone_size: NA
d_call: NA
v_call: TRBV19
cdr3_nt: TGTGCCAGTAGTTTCGAGGCCGGGAACTACGAGCAGTACTTC
cdr3_aa: CASSFEAGNYEQYF

j_call: TRBJ2-1
clone_size: NA
d_call: TRBD1
v_call: TRBV2
cdr3_nt: TGTGCCAGCACCAACGCCGGGACAGGGGGGTACAATGAGCAGTTCTTC
cdr3_aa: CASTNAGTGGYNEQFF

j_call: TRBJ2-7
clone_size: NA
d_call: TRBD1
v_call: TRBV13
cdr3_nt: TGTGCCAGCAGCGGGACAGGGGGCAAGTACGAGCAGTACTTC
cdr3_aa: CASSGTGGKYEQYF

j_call: TRBJ1-4
clone_size: NA
d_call: NA
v_call: TRBV20-1
cdr3_nt: TGCAGTGCTAGAGATTGGAGGGGACTGTTTTTT
cdr3_aa: CSARDWRGLFF

j_call: TRBJ2-7
clone_size: NA
d_call: NA
v_call: TRBV7-8
cdr3_nt: TGTGCCAGCAGTCGGCTTGGCCCGTCCTACGAGCAGTACTTC
cdr3_aa: CASSRLGPSYEQYF

j_call: TRBJ2-2
clone_size: few
d_call: NA
v_call: TRBV29-1
cdr3_nt: TGCAGCGTTGGACAGACGAACACCGGGGAGCTGTTTTTT
cdr3_aa: CSVGQTNTGELFF

j_call: TRBJ2-1
clone_size: NA
d_call: NA
v_call: TRBV6-5
cdr3_nt: TGTGCCAGCAGTTACTCGGGGGGGCCCGGTGAGCAGTTCTTC
cdr3_aa: CASSYSGGPGEQFF

j_call: TRBJ2-5
clone_size: NA
d_call: NA
v_call: TRBV7-2
cdr3_nt: TGTGCCAGCAGCTTAGGGCAGGTAGGAGAGACCCAGTACTTC
cdr3_aa: CASSLGQVGETQYF

j_call: TRBJ2-7
clone_size: few
d_call: NA
v_call: TRBV7-2
cdr3_nt: TGTGCCAGCAGCCAGGGGATAGGGATCGTAAGCTCCTACGAGCAGTACTTC
cdr3_aa: CASSQGIGIVSSYEQYF

j_call: TRBJ2-5
clone_size: few
d_call: NA
v_call: TRBV7-9
cdr3_nt: TGTGCCAGCAGCTTGGGTCGGGGTACCCAAGAGACCCAGTACTTC
cdr3_aa: CASSLGRGTQETQYF

j_call: TRBJ1-1
clone_size: many
d_call: TRBD1
v_call: TRBV4-1
cdr3_nt: TGCGCCAGCAGCCAAGATTCACAGGGGGGTGGGAACACTGAAGCTTTCTTT
cdr3_aa: CASSQDSQGGGNTEAFF

j_call: TRBJ1-5
clone_size: NA
d_call: NA
v_call: TRBV2
cdr3_nt: TGTGCCAGCAGCCCCGAGAAATATAGCAATCAGCCCCAGCATTTT
cdr3_aa: CASSPEKYSNQPQHF

j_call: TRBJ2-3
clone_size: NA
d_call: NA
v_call: TRBV5-1
cdr3_nt: TGCGCCAGCAGCTCCGGTCAAAGCACAGATACGCAGTATTTT
cdr3_aa: CASSSGQSTDTQYF

j_call: TRBJ1-3
clone_size: few
d_call: NA
v_call: TRBV5-1
cdr3_nt: TGCGCCAGCAGCTTGGATGCGCTCTCTGGAAACACCATATATTTT
cdr3_aa: CASSLDALSGNTIYF

j_call: TRBJ1-5
clone_size: few
d_call: NA
v_call: TRBV30
cdr3_nt: TGTGCCTGGAGCGAACGGCAGGGGCTTTATAGCAATCAGCCCCAGCATTTT
cdr3_aa: CAWSERQGLYSNQPQHF

j_call: TRBJ2-2
clone_size: NA
d_call: TRBD2
v_call: TRBV7-8
cdr3_nt: TGTGCCAGCAGCTTAAGGGAAGCGGGGGGCTCTAGGGTCGGGGAGCTGTTTTTT
cdr3_aa: CASSLREAGGSRVGELFF

j_call: TRBJ2-1
clone_size: NA
d_call: TRBD2
v_call: TRBV6-1
cdr3_nt: TGTGCCAGCAGTGGACAAAGCGTGGGACTAGACTTCTACAATGAGCAGTTCTTC
cdr3_aa: CASSGQSVGLDFYNEQFF

j_call: TRBJ2-2
clone_size: NA
d_call: NA
v_call: TRBV7-9
cdr3_nt: TGTGCCAGCAGCTTACTATCCGTGGGGAACACCGGGGAGCTGTTTTTT
cdr3_aa: CASSLLSVGNTGELFF

j_call: TRBJ2-5
clone_size: NA
d_call: TRBD2
v_call: TRBV9
cdr3_nt: TGTGCCAGCAGCGTAGAGGCGGGGGGGGAGACCCAGTACTTC
cdr3_aa: CASSVEAGGETQYF

j_call: TRBJ1-5
clone_size: NA
d_call: NA
v_call: TRBV7-9
cdr3_nt: TGTGCCAGCAGCGATATCGGGCAGGGGCTGGATCAGCCCCAGCATTTT
cdr3_aa: CASSDIGQGLDQPQHF